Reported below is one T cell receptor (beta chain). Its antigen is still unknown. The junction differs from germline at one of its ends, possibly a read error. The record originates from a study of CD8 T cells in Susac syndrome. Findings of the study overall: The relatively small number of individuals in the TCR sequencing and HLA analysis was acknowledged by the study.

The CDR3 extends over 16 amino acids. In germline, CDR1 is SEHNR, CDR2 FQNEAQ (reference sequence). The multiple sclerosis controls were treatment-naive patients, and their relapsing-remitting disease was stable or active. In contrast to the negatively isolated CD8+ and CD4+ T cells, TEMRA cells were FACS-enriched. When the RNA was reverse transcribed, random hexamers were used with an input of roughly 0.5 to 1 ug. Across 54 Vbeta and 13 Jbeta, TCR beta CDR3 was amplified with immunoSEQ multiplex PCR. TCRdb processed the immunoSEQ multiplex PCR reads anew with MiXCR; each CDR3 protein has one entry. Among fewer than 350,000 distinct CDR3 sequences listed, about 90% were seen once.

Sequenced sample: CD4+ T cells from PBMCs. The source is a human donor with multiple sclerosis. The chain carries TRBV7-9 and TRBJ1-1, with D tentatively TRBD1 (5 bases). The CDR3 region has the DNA TGTGCCAGCAGATTAGGTGCGGGGATGGGGGTGGCTGAAGCTTTCTTT. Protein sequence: CASRLGAGMGVAEAFF.